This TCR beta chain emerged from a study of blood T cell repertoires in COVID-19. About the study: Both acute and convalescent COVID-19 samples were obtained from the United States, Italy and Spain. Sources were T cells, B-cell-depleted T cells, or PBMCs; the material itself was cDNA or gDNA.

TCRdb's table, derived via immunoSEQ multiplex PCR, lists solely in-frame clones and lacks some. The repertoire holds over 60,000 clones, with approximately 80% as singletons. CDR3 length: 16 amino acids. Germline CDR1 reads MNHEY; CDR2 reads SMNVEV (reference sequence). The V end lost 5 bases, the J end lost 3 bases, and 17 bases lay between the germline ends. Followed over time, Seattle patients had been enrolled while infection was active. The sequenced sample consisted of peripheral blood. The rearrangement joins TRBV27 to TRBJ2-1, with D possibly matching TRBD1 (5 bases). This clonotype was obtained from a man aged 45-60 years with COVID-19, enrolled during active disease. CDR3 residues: CASSPGRGFGYNEQFF. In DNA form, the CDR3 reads TGTGCCAGCAGTCCCGGTAGGGGATTCGGCTACAATGAGCAGTTCTTC.